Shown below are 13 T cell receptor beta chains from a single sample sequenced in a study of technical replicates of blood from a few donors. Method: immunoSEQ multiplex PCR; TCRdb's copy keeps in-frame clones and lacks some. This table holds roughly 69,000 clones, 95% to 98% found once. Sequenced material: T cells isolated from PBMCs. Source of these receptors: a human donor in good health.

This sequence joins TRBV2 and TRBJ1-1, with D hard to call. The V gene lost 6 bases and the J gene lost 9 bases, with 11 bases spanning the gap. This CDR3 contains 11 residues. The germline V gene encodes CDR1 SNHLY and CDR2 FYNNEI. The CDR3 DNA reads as TGTGCCAGCAGGGACGGGGAGAAAGCTTTCTTT. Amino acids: CASRDGEKAFF.

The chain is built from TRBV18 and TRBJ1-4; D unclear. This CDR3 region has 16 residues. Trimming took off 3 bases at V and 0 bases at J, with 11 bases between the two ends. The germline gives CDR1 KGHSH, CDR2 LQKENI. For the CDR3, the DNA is TGTGCCAGCTCACCGCGCCGGGGTACAACTAATGAAAAACTGTTTTTT. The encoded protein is CASSPRRGTTNEKLFF.

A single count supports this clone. The DNA for the CDR3 is TGTGCCAGCAGCCAAGCTAGCGGGAGTCCCGACGAGCAGTACTTC. It is translated as CASSQASGSPDEQYF. This rearrangement joins TRBV4-2 to TRBJ2-7; 10 positions agree with TRBD2. V gave up 1 base and J gave up 5 bases; unmatched junction bases: 5. The CDR3 has 15 residues. Germline assignment: CDR1 LGHNA and CDR2 YNFKEQ.

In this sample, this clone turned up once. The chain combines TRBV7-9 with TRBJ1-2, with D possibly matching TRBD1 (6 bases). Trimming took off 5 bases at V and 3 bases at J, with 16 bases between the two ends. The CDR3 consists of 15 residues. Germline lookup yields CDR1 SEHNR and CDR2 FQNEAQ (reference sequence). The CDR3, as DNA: TGTGCCAGCAGCCCTATGGCAGGGGTACACTATGGCTACACCTTC. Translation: CASSPMAGVHYGYTF.

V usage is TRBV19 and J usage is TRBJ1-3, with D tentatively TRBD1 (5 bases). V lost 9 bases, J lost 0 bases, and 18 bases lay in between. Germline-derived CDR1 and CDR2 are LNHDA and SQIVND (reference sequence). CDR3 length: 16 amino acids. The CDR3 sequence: CARMFPDRYSGNTIYF. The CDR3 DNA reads TGTGCCAGGATGTTTCCTGACAGATACTCTGGAAACACCATATATTTT.

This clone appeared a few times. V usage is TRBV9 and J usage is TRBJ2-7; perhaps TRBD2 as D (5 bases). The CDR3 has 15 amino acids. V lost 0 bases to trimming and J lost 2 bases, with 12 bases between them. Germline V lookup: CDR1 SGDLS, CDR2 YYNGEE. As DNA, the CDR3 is TGTGCCAGCAGCGTAGGTGGGAGCTCCACCTACGAGCAGTACTTC. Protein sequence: CASSVGGSSTYEQYF.

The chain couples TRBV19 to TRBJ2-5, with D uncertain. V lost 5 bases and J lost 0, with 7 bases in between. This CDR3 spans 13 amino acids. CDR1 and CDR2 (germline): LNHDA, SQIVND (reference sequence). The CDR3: CASSPDYQETQYF. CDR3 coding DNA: TGTGCCAGTAGTCCTGACTACCAAGAGACCCAGTACTTC.

CDR3 nucleotides: TGTGCCAGTTCGTTCAGGAACACTGAAGCTTTCTTT. It translates to CASSFRNTEAFF. The rearrangement uses TRBV19 and TRBJ1-1; D gene uncertain. This CDR3 region has 12 residues. V was clipped by 8 bases and J by 1 base, with 8 bases between them. Germline-derived CDR1 and CDR2 are LNHDA and SQIVND (reference sequence).

Here the CDR3 reads CAWSRGRADQPQHF. CDR3 DNA sequence: TGTGCCTGGAGTCGAGGCAGGGCCGATCAGCCCCAGCATTTT. The chain recombines TRBV30 with TRBJ1-5, with D tentatively TRBD1 (5 bases). The CDR3 consists of 14 residues. Trimming cost V 2 bases and J 5 bases, with 13 bases left between them. Germline V gene lookup returns CDR1 GTSNPN and CDR2 SVGIG (reference sequence).

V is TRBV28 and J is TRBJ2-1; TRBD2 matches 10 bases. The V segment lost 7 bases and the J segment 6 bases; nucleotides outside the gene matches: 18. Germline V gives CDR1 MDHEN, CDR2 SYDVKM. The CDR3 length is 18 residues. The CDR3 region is CASNLRQGLLAGFNEQFF. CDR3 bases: TGTGCCAGCAACCTCCGACAGGGTCTACTAGCGGGGTTCAATGAGCAGTTCTTC.

CDR3 sequence reads: CASSSPMWAPGYTF. The CDR3 DNA follows: TGTGCCAGCAGTTCTCCGATGTGGGCTCCAGGCTACACCTTC. V is TRBV2 and J is TRBJ1-2; D is undetermined. The CDR3 totals 14 residues. The ends were cut back, 5 bases at V and 8 bases at J, with 18 bases in the middle. Germline V gene lookup returns CDR1 SNHLY and CDR2 FYNNEI.

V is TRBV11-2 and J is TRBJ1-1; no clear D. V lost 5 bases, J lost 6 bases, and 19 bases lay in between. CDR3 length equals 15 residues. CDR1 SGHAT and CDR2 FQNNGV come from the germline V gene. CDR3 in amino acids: CASSPQFYREPEAFF. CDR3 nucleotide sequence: TGTGCCAGCAGCCCCCAGTTTTATAGGGAGCCTGAAGCTTTCTTT.

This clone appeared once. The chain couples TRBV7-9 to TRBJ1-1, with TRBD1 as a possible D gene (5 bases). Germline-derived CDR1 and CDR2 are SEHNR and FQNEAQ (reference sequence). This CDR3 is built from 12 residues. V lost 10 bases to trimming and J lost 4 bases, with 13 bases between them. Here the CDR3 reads CATSRGGTEAFF. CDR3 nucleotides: TGTGCCACCTCCCGGGGGGGCACTGAAGCTTTCTTT. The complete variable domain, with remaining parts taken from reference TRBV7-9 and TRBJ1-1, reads DTGVSQNPRHKITKRGQNVTFRCDPISEHNRLYWYRQTLGQGPEFLTYFQNEAQLEKSRLLSDRFSAERPKGSFSTLEIQRTEQGDSAMYLCATSRGGTEAFFGQGTRLTVV.